Listed below are T cell receptor beta chains from one sample, sequenced in a study of T cells in Graves' hyperthyroidism and ophthalmopathy. TCRdb ran MiXCR on the multiplex PCR reads and lists one entry per CDR3 protein. The repertoire holds 150,000 or so distinct CDR3 sequences, with approximately 20% as singletons. Sequenced input: blood. The receptor set was obtained from a woman aged 50 to 60 with Graves' hyperthyroidism that later progressed to Graves' ophthalmopathy. Each CDR3 is given with its conserved first and last residue. Fields, in order: CDR3 protein, CDR3 DNA, V gene, D gene, clone size, J gene. The D gene is left open where the match is weak. The size field is filled for only some rows; it gives once, few, many or a size class.

CAISDPGQPTPTDTQYF | TGTGCCATCAGTGACCCGGGACAACCCACCCCCACAGATACGCAGTATTTT | TRBV10-3 | NA | many | TRBJ2-3
CASSLTGGPTDTQYF | TGTGCCAGCAGCTTAACGGGCGGACCCACAGATACGCAGTATTTT | TRBV7-3 | NA | many | TRBJ2-3
CATSRRGGGNEQFF | TGTGCCACCAGTCGCAGAGGGGGGGGCAATGAGCAGTTCTTC | TRBV15 | NA | NA | TRBJ2-1
CSAGVLAFGQYNEQFF | TGCAGTGCTGGAGTGCTAGCTTTTGGACAATACAATGAGCAGTTCTTC | TRBV20-1 | NA | many | TRBJ2-1
CASRYIGEETQYF | TGTGCCAGCAGATACATCGGTGAAGAGACCCAGTACTTC | TRBV12-3/TRBV12-4 | NA | NA | TRBJ2-5
CASSEQARELFF | TGTGCCAGCAGTGAACAGGCGCGGGAGCTGTTTTTT | TRBV2 | NA | many | TRBJ2-2
CATGVGETQYF | TGTGCCACTGGGGTTGGGGAGACCCAGTACTTC | TRBV10-3 | NA | few | TRBJ2-5
CATGVLPPLGTEAFF | TGTGCCACCGGAGTCTTACCGCCCCTTGGGACTGAAGCTTTCTTT | TRBV28 | NA | NA | TRBJ1-1
CASSLTLSGRAYNEQFF | TGTGCCAGCAGCTTGACTCTCAGCGGGAGGGCCTACAATGAGCAGTTCTTC | TRBV7-9 | TRBD2 | many | TRBJ2-1
CASSPTGSLTDTQYF | TGTGCCAGCAGCCCCACAGGATCCCTCACAGATACGCAGTATTTT | TRBV7-3 | NA | many | TRBJ2-3
CASSATDGNEQFF | TGTGCCAGCAGCGCAACCGACGGGAATGAGCAGTTCTTC | TRBV9 | NA | many | TRBJ2-1
CASKGLAGPNQPQHF | TGTGCCAGTAAGGGTTTGGCGGGCCCCAATCAGCCCCAGCATTTT | TRBV19 | NA | many | TRBJ1-5
CASSLVFGGLETQYF | TGTGCCAGCAGCTTAGTATTCGGGGGGTTGGAGACCCAGTACTTC | TRBV11-2 | TRBD2 | NA | TRBJ2-5
CAWSVNAYEQYF | TGTGCCTGGAGTGTCAATGCCTACGAGCAGTACTTC | TRBV30 | NA | many | TRBJ2-7
CASSQRSRVFTGELFF | TGTGCCAGCAGCCAAAGGTCGCGAGTTTTTACCGGGGAGCTGTTTTTT | TRBV3-1 | NA | NA | TRBJ2-2
CASSLAGSDTGELFF | TGCGCCAGCAGCTTGGCCGGGTCGGACACCGGGGAGCTGTTTTTT | TRBV5-1 | NA | few | TRBJ2-2
CASSLSSANQPQHF | TGTGCCAGCAGTCTATCCTCGGCGAATCAGCCCCAGCATTTT | TRBV27 | NA | medium-sized | TRBJ1-5
CSARGTSGRGGELFF | TGCAGTGCTAGAGGGACTAGCGGGAGGGGGGGGGAGCTGTTTTTT | TRBV20-1 | TRBD2 | many | TRBJ2-2
CASNSPGTLAYEQYF | TGTGCCAGCAACTCCCCGGGGACCCTAGCCTACGAGCAGTACTTC | TRBV28 | NA | many | TRBJ2-7
CASSSQLAGHFEQYF | TGTGCCAGCAGCTCACAACTAGCGGGCCATTTCGAGCAGTACTTC | TRBV7-2 | TRBD2 | NA | TRBJ2-7
CASSLATRRSTGEQFF | TGTGCCAGCAGCTTGGCAACCAGGAGAAGTACGGGTGAGCAGTTCTTC | TRBV5-4 | NA | few | TRBJ2-1
CASSIMGPDTQYF | TGTGCCAGCAGCATAATGGGGCCAGATACGCAGTATTTT | TRBV7-2 | NA | few | TRBJ2-3
CASSDRVVAEAFF | TGTGCCAGCAGTGACAGGGTGGTGGCTGAAGCTTTCTTT | TRBV12-3/TRBV12-4 | TRBD1 | NA | TRBJ1-1
CASGTGFSGANVLTF | TGTGCCAGCGGGACAGGTTTCTCTGGGGCCAACGTCCTGACTTTC | TRBV25-1 | TRBD1 | NA | TRBJ2-6
CASSPLAGGPAKNIQYF | TGTGCCAGCAGTCCGCTAGCGGGAGGGCCGGCCAAAAACATTCAGTACTTC | TRBV28 | TRBD2 | many | TRBJ2-4
CASSLGGSGEAFF | TGTGCCAGCAGCTTAGGTGGTTCAGGGGAAGCTTTCTTT | TRBV11-3 | NA | NA | TRBJ1-1
CASSQGPSGANVLTF | TGTGCCAGCAGCCAAGGACCGTCTGGGGCCAACGTCCTGACTTTC | TRBV3-1 | NA | many | TRBJ2-6
CASSAVGGPNTEAFF | TGTGCCAGCAGCGCCGTGGGGGGGCCGAACACTGAAGCTTTCTTT | TRBV6-1 | NA | few | TRBJ1-1
CASSLDRVNTEAFF | TGTGCCAGCAGCTTAGACAGGGTGAATACTGAAGCTTTCTTT | TRBV11-1 | NA | NA | TRBJ1-1
CASSQDGAGDTEAFF | TGCGCCAGCAGCCAAGACGGGGCGGGGGACACTGAAGCTTTCTTT | TRBV4-1 | NA | many | TRBJ1-1
CASNRQGKNTEAFF | TGTGCCAGCAACAGACAGGGAAAGAACACTGAAGCTTTCTTT | TRBV6-1 | TRBD1 | many | TRBJ1-1
CASSLLPLDPPVEQFF | TGCGCCAGCAGCCTGCTTCCGTTGGACCCCCCAGTGGAGCAGTTCTTC | TRBV5-1 | NA | many | TRBJ2-1
CASSEPGLVSDEQYF | TGTGCCAGCAGTGAACCGGGACTAGTATCGGACGAGCAGTACTTC | TRBV6-1 | TRBD2 | few | TRBJ2-7
CASSEGAATNEKLFF | TGTGCCAGCAGTGAAGGGGCCGCAACTAATGAAAAACTGTTTTTT | TRBV6-1 | NA | NA | TRBJ1-4
CASSSDRTITEAFF | TGTGCCAGCAGTTCGGACAGGACGATCACTGAAGCTTTCTTT | TRBV27 | TRBD1 | many | TRBJ1-1
CSVAPGGGVNEQFF | TGCAGCGTTGCCCCTGGAGGGGGGGTCAATGAGCAGTTCTTC | TRBV29-1 | NA | few | TRBJ2-1